This T cell receptor (beta chain) was recovered during a study of beta chain features in type 1 diabetes (dated by TCRdb to between 2018 and 2020). Notes on the research overall: No differences in mean age, gender distribution, total cell number or subset yield were found between patients and healthy donors. A total of 100 million to 110 million sorted cells were examined across all samples, and a strong correlation was observed between cell number per subset and RNA yield. In the study, recently diagnosed type 1 diabetes patients and matched healthy donors were compared on the TCRB repertoires of their sorted circulating CD4+ T cell subsets. Regulatory and stem cell-like memory subsets were obtained from only 8 patients and about 8 healthy donors, while naive and central memory subsets were obtained from all 30 or so donors. The paper's findings and limits, for the study overall: Fewer insertions and more nucleotide deletions at VDJ recombination sites were observed in patients with type 1 diabetes, implying thymic rearrangement abnormalities. Because cDNA rather than genomic DNA was sequenced, highly expressing activated cells could have been over-represented, although no difference in activation and CD3 levels was found between groups. Because the HLA sub-analyses included only small numbers of individuals, any influence of HLA type on TCRB rearrangement was left unresolved. A moderate but significant shortening of TCRB CDR3 length was observed in type 1 diabetes patients in all four CD4+ subsets. PCR might favor shorter templates, but patient and control samples were amplified and corrected together, so any skew would affect both groups equally. Naive, central memory and regulatory TCRB repertoires appeared to be more alike among patients than among healthy donors.

Including cysteine and phenylalanine, the CDR3 has 13 amino acids. Only the CDR3 DNA stays, 39 bases, in frame from base 1. CDR1 and CDR2, looked up from the germline V gene, are SGHRS and YFSETQ. Trimming removed 4 bases from V and 8 bases from J; the gene matches leave 7 bases unexplained. A single peripheral blood draw of about 116 mL on average was collected from each donor into heparinised tubes. Using a panel that included CD45RO, CCR7, CD25, CD127, CD95 and CD27, naive, central memory, regulatory and stem cell-like memory CD4+ T cells were sorted on a BD FACSAria II. Purity was above 95% for every sorted population. PBMCs were isolated right away by Lymphoprep density gradient centrifugation and were stained directly, without culture. So that batch effects would be minimized, each experiment stained and sorted samples in pairs, pairing one healthy donor with one patient. As for this clone: Its cognate antigen has yet to be identified. No per-base quality is available; no much larger clone lies one base away.

The entire amount of isolated RNA was reverse transcribed using the High Capacity cDNA Reverse Transcription Kit, so the sequenced TCRB transcripts were expressed ones. Deep immunoSEQ sequencing was performed on naive, central memory and regulatory T cell samples, with an average of around 3.4 million total reads per sample. After sorted cells were lysed in RLT buffer, RNA was extracted with DNase-treated RNeasy Micro or Mini kits, with the choice depending on cell number. Each cell subset was processed on its own to prevent cross-contamination, while patient and healthy donor samples were processed together. The immunoSEQ multiplex PCR was used to amplify TCRB sequences from cDNA, generating 87-bp fragments that spanned the CDR3 region. Amplicons were sequenced on the Illumina HiSeq platform. On the study's bioinformatics: PCR bias was computationally corrected using synthetic template baselines, reads within Hamming distance 2 were collapsed, and singletons that could not be merged were discarded. By aligning reads against IMGT, V, D and J genes, CDR3 length, and insertions or deletions at six rearrangement sites were assigned. Within each subset, clonotype counts were normalized to sorted cell number, after which true diversity and Gini coefficients were computed with the tcR R package. The overlap coefficient, calculated on TCRB nucleotide sequences, was used to quantify repertoire sharing. Out-of-frame TCRB sequences from naive cells were analyzed to stand in for the pre-selection repertoire. Sourced from immuneACCESS, this table was stored by TCRdb with only in-frame sequences that have V and J called. A share of the clones is absent; for the studies checked, an unresolved V gene accounts for under half, and the remainder has no known explanation. V and J calls and clone size are as listed in that table; D and trimming were resolved from the DNA. This sample has about 240,000 clones in its table, and approximately 13% of those were observed once. The ten largest clones capture roughly 0.02% of the sample.

The rearrangement joined TRBV5-1 to TRBJ1-2; TRBD1 aligns with 8 central bases. The sample was naive CD4+ T cells from blood. Reading the label with the study, this specimen's cell subset or site is: true naive CD4+ T cells. The receptor comes from a man aged 25 to 40 with type 1 diabetes. The DNA sequence is TGCGCCAGCAGCCCATTGACAGGGGACGGCTACACCTTC. It specifies CASSPLTGDGYTF.